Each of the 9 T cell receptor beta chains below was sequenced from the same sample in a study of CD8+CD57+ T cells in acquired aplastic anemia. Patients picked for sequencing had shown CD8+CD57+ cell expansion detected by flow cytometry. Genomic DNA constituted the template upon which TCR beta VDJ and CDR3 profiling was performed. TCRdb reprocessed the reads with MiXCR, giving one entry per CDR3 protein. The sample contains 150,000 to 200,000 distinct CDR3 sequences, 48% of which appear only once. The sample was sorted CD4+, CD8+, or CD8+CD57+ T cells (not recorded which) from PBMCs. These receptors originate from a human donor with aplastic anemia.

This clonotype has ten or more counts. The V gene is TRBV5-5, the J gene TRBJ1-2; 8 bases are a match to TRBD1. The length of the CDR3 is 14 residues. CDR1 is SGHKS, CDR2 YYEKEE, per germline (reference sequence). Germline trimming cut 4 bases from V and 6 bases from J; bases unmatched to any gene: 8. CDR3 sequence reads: CASSKNGQGNGYTF. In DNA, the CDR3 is TGTGCCAGCAGCAAAAACGGACAGGGTAATGGCTACACCTTC.

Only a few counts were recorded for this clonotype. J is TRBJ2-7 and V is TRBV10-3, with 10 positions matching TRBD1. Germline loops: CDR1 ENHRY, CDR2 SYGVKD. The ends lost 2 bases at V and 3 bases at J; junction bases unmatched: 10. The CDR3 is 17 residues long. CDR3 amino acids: CAISEALGQGDNYEQYF. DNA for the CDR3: TGTGCCATCAGTGAGGCCCTAGGACAGGGGGACAACTACGAGCAGTACTTC.

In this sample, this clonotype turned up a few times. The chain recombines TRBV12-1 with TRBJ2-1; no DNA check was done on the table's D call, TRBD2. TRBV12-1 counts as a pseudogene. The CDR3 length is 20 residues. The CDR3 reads CASSFLTGLAGGSSYNEQFF. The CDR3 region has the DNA TGTGCCAGCAGCTTTCTGACGGGACTAGCGGGGGGGAGCTCCTACAATGAGCAGTTCTTC.

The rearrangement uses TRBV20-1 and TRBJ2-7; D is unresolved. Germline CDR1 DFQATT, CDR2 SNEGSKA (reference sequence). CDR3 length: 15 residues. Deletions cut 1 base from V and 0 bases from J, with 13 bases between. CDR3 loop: CSARVGQALSYEQYF. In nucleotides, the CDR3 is TGCAGTGCTAGAGTCGGGCAGGCCCTCTCCTACGAGCAGTACTTC.

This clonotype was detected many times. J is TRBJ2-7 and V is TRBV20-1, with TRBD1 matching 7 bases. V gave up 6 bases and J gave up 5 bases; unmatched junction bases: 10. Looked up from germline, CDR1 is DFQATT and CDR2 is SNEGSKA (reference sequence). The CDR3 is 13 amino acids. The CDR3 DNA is TGCAGTGCACCCTCGACAGGGACAAACGAGCAGTACTTC. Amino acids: CSAPSTGTNEQYF.

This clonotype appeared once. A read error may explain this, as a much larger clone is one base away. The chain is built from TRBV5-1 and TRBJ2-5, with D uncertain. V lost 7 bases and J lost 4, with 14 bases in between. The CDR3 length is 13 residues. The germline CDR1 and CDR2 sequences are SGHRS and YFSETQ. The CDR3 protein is CASGVGFAETQYF. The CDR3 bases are TGCGCCAGCGGGGTAGGTTTCGCAGAGACCCAGTACTTC.

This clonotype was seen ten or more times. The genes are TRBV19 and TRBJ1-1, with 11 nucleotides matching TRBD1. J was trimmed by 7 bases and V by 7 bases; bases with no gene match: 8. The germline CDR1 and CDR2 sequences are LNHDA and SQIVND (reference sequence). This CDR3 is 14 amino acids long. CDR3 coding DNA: TGTGCCAGTACCCGAGTGGGGACAGGGGGTGAAGCTTTCTTT. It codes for CASTRVGTGGEAFF.

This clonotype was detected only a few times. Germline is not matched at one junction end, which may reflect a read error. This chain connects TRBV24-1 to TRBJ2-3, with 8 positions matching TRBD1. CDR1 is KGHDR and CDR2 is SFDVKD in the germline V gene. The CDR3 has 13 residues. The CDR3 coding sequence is TGTGCCACCGGTGAGACAGGGGCGGATACGCAGTATTTT. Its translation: CATGETGADTQYF.

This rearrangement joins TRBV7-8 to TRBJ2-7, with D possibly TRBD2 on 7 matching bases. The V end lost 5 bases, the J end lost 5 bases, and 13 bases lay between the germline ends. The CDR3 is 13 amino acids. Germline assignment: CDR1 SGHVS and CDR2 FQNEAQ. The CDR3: CASSMIGGHEQYF. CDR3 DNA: TGTGCCAGCAGCATGATCGGGGGGCACGAGCAGTACTTC.